This T cell receptor (beta chain) was identified in a study of post-analysis software for immune sequencing data. Study conclusions and caveats: Controls significantly exceeded multiple sclerosis patients in normalized Chao1 diversity. The five TRBV segments detected at higher frequency in patients than in controls included TRBV5-6, TRBV5-1 and TRBV20-1.

Germline CDR1 and CDR2: MGHRA and YSYEKL. There are 13 residues in the CDR3. The V and J ends lost 0 bases and 5 bases respectively, with 7 bases between them. Unique molecular identifiers were built into the TCR beta cDNA libraries. Each CDR3 protein is one row after TCRdb ran MiXCR on the PCR reads. The repertoire has a few hundred thousand distinct CDR3 sequences, roughly 38% of them found once; the top ten carry roughly 12%. Of note for this clonotype: What it recognizes is unknown.

Sequenced: blood. The rearrangement links TRBV4-1 to TRBJ1-1; D is undetermined. The receptor was isolated from a girl aged 10 to 17 with multiple sclerosis. For the CDR3, the DNA is TGCGCCAGCAGCCAAGATAGGTTGACTGAAGCTTTCTTT. As protein: CASSQDRLTEAFF.